What follows are 3 T cell receptor beta chains derived from one specimen sequenced in a study of CD8+CD57+ T cells in acquired aplastic anemia. Sequencing was done on patients that had shown CD8+CD57+ cell expansion by flow cytometry. According to the study, genomic DNA was the template for TCR beta VDJ and CDR3 profiling. MiXCR was run by TCRdb on the reads, yielding one entry per CDR3 protein. In the table there are under 200,000 distinct CDR3 sequences, less than 60% of which are singletons. The sequenced sample was sorted CD4+, CD8+, or CD8+CD57+ T cells (not recorded which) from PBMCs. The receptors were sampled from a human donor with aplastic anemia.

The chain couples TRBV24-1 to TRBJ2-6; tentatively, D is TRBD1 (5 bases). With 9 bases removed from V and 0 bases from J, the gap between germline ends came to 11 bases. CDR3 size: 15 residues. Germline assignment: CDR1 KGHDR and CDR2 SFDVKD. CDR3 sequence (DNA): TGTGCCACCTCGACAGAAATCTCTGGGGCCAACGTCCTGACTTTC. This gives the protein CATSTEISGANVLTF.

The rearrangement joins TRBV9 to TRBJ2-5; D possibly matches TRBD1 or TRBD2 (6 bases each). The CDR3 runs 15 residues. Trimming removed 1 base from V and 2 bases from J, with 12 bases in between. Per germline, CDR1 SGDLS and CDR2 YYNGEE. CDR3 in amino acids: CASSVWGAGQETQYF. CDR3 coding DNA: TGTGCCAGCAGCGTATGGGGGGCAGGGCAAGAGACCCAGTACTTC.

This clonotype appeared many times. The chain is built from TRBV5-1 and TRBJ2-5; D is possibly TRBD2 (5 bases). Trimming stripped 2 bases from V and 4 bases from J, with 15 bases between. The germline V gene has CDR1 SGHRS and CDR2 YFSETQ. CDR3 length: 15 amino acids. The chain's CDR3 is CASSLGGIGAETQYF. The CDR3 DNA sequence: TGCGCCAGCAGCTTAGGAGGTATCGGCGCAGAGACCCAGTACTTC.